Listed here are 32 T cell receptor beta chains from one sample, sequenced in a study of CD8+ T cells in alopecia areata. The sequencing template was cDNA reverse transcribed from extracted RNA. Method: immunoSEQ multiplex PCR; TCRdb's copy keeps in-frame clones and lacks some. Of about 180,000 clones listed, about 47% are singletons. Treatment: oral pan-JAK inhibitor, 5-10 mg twice daily. The material sequenced was CD8+ T cells sorted from blood, taken around week 54, from a patient treated with tofacitinib. The receptors derive from a human donor with alopecia areata.

This clone has a single count. Written as DNA, the CDR3 is TGTGCCAGCAGTTTTGGGGGCCTGAACACTGAAGCTTTCTTT. This sequence encodes CASSFGGLNTEAFF. The chain has TRBV27 and TRBJ1-1; tentative D call: TRBD1 (6 bases). From germline, CDR1 is MNHEY and CDR2 SMNVEV (reference sequence). With 3 bases removed from V and 0 bases from J, the gap between germline ends came to 8 bases. The CDR3 is 14 residues long.

The chain is built from TRBV13 and TRBJ1-5; 9 nucleotides agree with TRBD1. The J segment lost 0 bases and the V segment lost 0 bases, leaving 3 bases of the junction unmatched. The length of the CDR3 is 17 residues. Germline CDR1 reads PRHDT; CDR2 reads FYEKMQ (reference sequence). The CDR3 region is CASSLGRTGDSNQPQHF. CDR3 bases: TGTGCCAGCAGCTTAGGCCGGACAGGGGATAGCAATCAGCCCCAGCATTTT.

This chain links TRBV6-1 with TRBJ2-3, with TRBD2 matching over 13 bases. Germline V gives CDR1 MNHNS, CDR2 SASEGT. The trim removed 6 bases at V and 5 bases at J, leaving 5 bases unmatched. The CDR3 has 15 residues. Here the CDR3 reads CASSYRTSGGDTQYF. The CDR3 DNA reads as TGTGCCAGCAGCTATCGGACTAGCGGGGGAGATACGCAGTATTTT.

There are a few counts of this clone. This rearrangement joins TRBV6-5 to TRBJ2-7; D gene uncertain. Trimming pared 1 base from V and 5 bases from J, leaving 12 bases between. Germline assignment: CDR1 MNHEY and CDR2 SVGAGI. CDR3 length: 14 amino acids. The CDR3 sequence: CASSYFGQINEQYF. DNA of the CDR3: TGTGCCAGCAGTTACTTTGGGCAAATCAACGAGCAGTACTTC.

The chain joins TRBV7-9 to TRBJ1-2; D is undetermined. This CDR3 has 15 residues. Germline V gives CDR1 SEHNR, CDR2 FQNEAQ (reference sequence). Trimming removed 4 bases from V and 4 bases from J, with 16 bases in between. This chain's CDR3 is CASSYQEEWSYGYTF. Here the CDR3 DNA reads TGTGCCAGCAGCTACCAGGAGGAATGGAGCTATGGCTACACCTTC. Looking up the rest from reference TRBV7-9 and TRBJ1-2 gives the full variable domain: DTGVSQNPRHKITKRGQNVTFRCDPISEHNRLYWYRQTLGQGPEFLTYFQNEAQLEKSRLLSDRFSAERPKGSFSTLEIQRTEQGDSAMYLCASSYQEEWSYGYTFGSGTRLTVV.

The V gene is TRBV5-1, the J gene TRBJ2-7; D is possibly TRBD2 (5 bases). The V end lost 4 bases, the J end lost 5 bases, and 13 bases lay between the germline ends. The germline V gene has CDR1 SGHRS and CDR2 YFSETQ. This CDR3 comprises 13 residues. The CDR3 sequence is CASSGILVDEQYF. The CDR3 bases are TGCGCCAGCAGCGGAATACTAGTGGACGAGCAGTACTTC. Together with reference TRBV5-1 and TRBJ2-7, the CDR3 gives the full variable domain: KAGVTQTPRYLIKTRGQQVTLSCSPISGHRSVSWYQQTPGQGLQFLFEYFSETQRNKGNFPGRFSGRQFSNSRSEMNVSTLELGDSALYLCASSGILVDEQYFGPGTRLTVT.

The chain has TRBV7-9 and TRBJ2-1; 11 bases are a match to TRBD2. The CDR3 covers 16 residues. CDR1 and CDR2 from the germline V gene are SEHNR and FQNEAQ (reference sequence). V lost 5 bases, J lost 4 bases, and 7 bases stayed unmatched. The CDR3 region has the DNA TGTGCCAGCAGCCTATTAGCGGGGGGGCTGTACAATGAGCAGTTCTTC. Amino acids: CASSLLAGGLYNEQFF.

This chain links TRBV5-4 with TRBJ1-1; perhaps TRBD1 as D (6 bases). The CDR3 contains 14 residues. V was pared by 4 bases and J by 2 bases, with 12 bases between. CDR1 is SGHNT, CDR2 YYREEE, per germline (reference sequence). DNA for the CDR3: TGTGCCAGCAGCCACCGGGACAACAACACTGAAGCTTTCTTT. This sequence encodes CASSHRDNNTEAFF.

This clone showed up just a few times. J is TRBJ1-1 and V is TRBV13; perhaps TRBD1 as D (6 bases). Trimming stripped 5 bases from V and 3 bases from J, with 10 bases between. This CDR3 is built from 13 residues. Germline loops: CDR1 PRHDT, CDR2 FYEKMQ (reference sequence). CDR3 sequence reads: CASSRGADTEAFF. The DNA of the CDR3 is TGTGCCAGCAGCCGGGGGGCGGACACTGAAGCTTTCTTT.

The chain uses TRBV5-1 and TRBJ1-1; D is unclear. The germline CDR1 and CDR2 sequences are SGHRS and YFSETQ. Between the trimmed V and J ends, which lost 0 bases and 0 bases, there was a span of 6 bases. The length of the CDR3 is 14 residues. CDR3 in DNA: TGCGCCAGCAGCTTGGCCGTTATGAACACTGAAGCTTTCTTT. Protein sequence: CASSLAVMNTEAFF.

V and J are TRBV7-2 and TRBJ1-5; D is ambiguous. This CDR3 comprises 13 residues. V was shortened by 1 base and J by 4 bases, with 5 bases between the two germline ends. The germline V gene encodes CDR1 SGHTA and CDR2 FQGNSA. This chain's CDR3 is CASSLGRNQPQHF. CDR3 in DNA: TGTGCCAGCAGCTTAGGGAGAAATCAGCCCCAGCATTTT.

V and J are TRBV29-1 and TRBJ2-7; maybe TRBD1 (5 bases). The V end lost 3 bases, the J end lost 5 bases, and 17 bases lay between the germline ends. Germline V gene data show CDR1 as SQVTM and CDR2 as ANQGSEA. The CDR3 totals 14 residues. The CDR3, as DNA: TGCAGCGTTGATTACGGGCAGGGCCAGGACGAGCAGTACTTC. This encodes CSVDYGQGQDEQYF.

The sample holds a few counts of this clone. V gene TRBV7-9 combines with J gene TRBJ1-6; no firm D call. The CDR3 length is 14 residues. V was pared by 7 bases and J by 6 bases, with 13 bases between. Germline CDR1 is SEHNR and CDR2 is FQNEAQ (reference sequence). CDR3 protein: CASNQPGRNSPLHF. In DNA form, the CDR3 reads TGTGCCAGCAACCAACCGGGCCGTAATTCACCCCTCCACTTT. Supplemented by reference TRBV7-9 and TRBJ1-6, the full variable domain reads DTGVSQNPRHKITKRGQNVTFRCDPISEHNRLYWYRQTLGQGPEFLTYFQNEAQLEKSRLLSDRFSAERPKGSFSTLEIQRTEQGDSAMYLCASNQPGRNSPLHFGNGTRLTVT.

This clone was detected only once. The rearrangement uses TRBV4-3 and TRBJ1-5, with D uncertain. Germline CDR1 and CDR2: LGHNA and YSLEER. The CDR3 length is 16 residues. Trimming removed 0 bases at V and 6 bases at J, with 15 bases between. CDR3 bases: TGCGCCAGCAGCCAAGATAAAGTCGTAGTAGGTCAGCCCCAGCATTTT. Translating gives CASSQDKVVVGQPQHF.

V and J are TRBV20-1 and TRBJ2-7; D is possibly TRBD2 (5 bases). The CDR3 has 10 residues. Trimming removed 3 bases at V and 9 bases at J, with 9 bases between. The germline V gene has CDR1 DFQATT and CDR2 SNEGSKA (reference sequence). CDR3 DNA sequence: TGCAGTGCTAGTTCGGGGAGGCAGTACTTC. It encodes CSASSGRQYF.

The genes are TRBV19 and TRBJ1-6; TRBD1 might be the D (6 bases). The CDR3 runs to 15 residues. CDR1 LNHDA and CDR2 SQIVND come from the germline V gene (reference sequence). With 2 bases removed from V and 9 bases from J, the gap between germline ends came to 14 bases. CDR3 coding DNA: TGTGCCAGTAGTATAACAGGGACTGGAAGTTCACCCCTCCACTTT. Residues: CASSITGTGSSPLHF. Together with reference TRBV19 and TRBJ1-6, the CDR3 gives the full variable domain: DGGITQSPKYLFRKEGQNVTLSCEQNLNHDAMYWYRQDPGQGLRLIYYSQIVNDFQKGDIAEGYSVSREKKESFPLTVTSAQKNPTAFYLCASSITGTGSSPLHFGNGTRLTVT.

V and J are TRBV9 and TRBJ2-1; D gene ambiguous. The germline CDR1 and CDR2 sequences are SGDLS and YYNGEE. V was pared by 0 bases and J by 5 bases, with 12 bases between. This CDR3 has 15 amino acids. Here the CDR3 DNA reads TGTGCCAGCAGCGTAGTAGCTAGAGGAAACAATGAGCAGTTCTTC. It codes for CASSVVARGNNEQFF.

This clone has a handful of counts. V usage is TRBV6-5 and J usage is TRBJ2-3; TRBD2 matches 10 bases. The ends lost 5 bases at V and 4 bases at J; junction bases unmatched: 3. CDR3 length: 14 residues. The germline V gene encodes CDR1 MNHEY and CDR2 SVGAGI. The CDR3 here is CASSDSGGADTQYF. The CDR3 DNA reads TGTGCCAGCAGTGACAGCGGGGGGGCAGATACGCAGTATTTT.

V usage is TRBV6-1 and J usage is TRBJ2-2; 8 bases are a match to TRBD1. CDR3 length equals 14 residues. V lost 6 bases to trimming and J lost 5 bases; unmatched junction nucleotides: 5. The V gene's germline CDR1 is MNHNS and CDR2 SASEGT. The CDR3 protein is CASRETGETGELFF. CDR3 sequence (DNA): TGTGCCAGCAGGGAGACAGGGGAGACCGGGGAGCTGTTTTTT.

The chain joins TRBV4-1 to TRBJ2-7; 7 bases are a match to TRBD1. V shed 3 bases and J 5 bases; nucleotides not matched to a gene: 4. The CDR3 spans 13 residues. Looked up from germline, CDR1 is MGHRA and CDR2 is YSYEKL. The CDR3 region has the DNA TGCGCCAGCAGCCAGCGACAGGGCAACGAGCAGTACTTC. It is translated as CASSQRQGNEQYF.

The chain links TRBV13 to TRBJ1-2; D remains unclear. V was trimmed by 0 bases and J by 2 bases, leaving 4 bases between them. Germline assignment: CDR1 PRHDT and CDR2 FYEKMQ (reference sequence). This CDR3 comprises 13 residues. The CDR3 loop reads CASSLGENYGYTF. CDR3 in DNA: TGTGCCAGCAGCTTAGGCGAAAACTATGGCTACACCTTC.

V gene TRBV5-6 combines with J gene TRBJ2-7; no clear D. The CDR3 totals 13 residues. CDR1 and CDR2 (germline): SGHDT, YYEEEE. V dropped 2 bases and J dropped 1 base, with 7 bases sitting between them. CDR3 in DNA: TGTGCCAGCAGCTTTGGCAGTTCCTACGAGCAGTACTTC. Its translation is CASSFGSSYEQYF.

The sample holds a few counts of this clone. The V gene is TRBV5-1, the J gene TRBJ1-1; no clear D gene. The germline gives CDR1 SGHRS, CDR2 YFSETQ. Trimming cost V 0 bases and J 4 bases, with 13 bases left between them. The CDR3 consists of 15 residues. CDR3 nucleotides: TGCGCCAGCAGCTTGGAAGGGTGGTTGGGCACTGAAGCTTTCTTT. It translates to CASSLEGWLGTEAFF. The variable domain in full, completed from reference TRBV5-1 and TRBJ1-1, reads KAGVTQTPRYLIKTRGQQVTLSCSPISGHRSVSWYQQTPGQGLQFLFEYFSETQRNKGNFPGRFSGRQFSNSRSEMNVSTLELGDSALYLCASSLEGWLGTEAFFGQGTRLTVV.

V and J are TRBV6-1 and TRBJ1-5; 11 nucleotides line up with TRBD1. With 0 bases clipped from V and 1 base from J, the junction kept 14 bases outside the gene matches. CDR3 length: 21 residues. The germline V gene has CDR1 MNHNS and CDR2 SASEGT. The CDR3 DNA follows: TGTGCCAGCAGTGAAGCAGGGGACAGGGGGTACGAGGCTGAGAGCAATCAGCCCCAGCATTTT. Protein sequence: CASSEAGDRGYEAESNQPQHF.

The chain carries TRBV13 and TRBJ1-6; no firm D call. CDR3 length: 12 amino acids. Germline-derived CDR1 and CDR2 are PRHDT and FYEKMQ (reference sequence). Between the trimmed V and J ends, which lost 1 base and 8 bases, there was a span of 3 bases. The CDR3 reads CASSLADSPLHF. DNA of the CDR3: TGTGCCAGCAGCTTAGCGGATTCACCCCTCCACTTT.

V usage is TRBV27 and J usage is TRBJ2-5, with D possibly being TRBD1 (6 bases). Germline V gene data show CDR1 as MNHEY and CDR2 as SMNVEV (reference sequence). The ends were cut back, 2 bases at V and 5 bases at J, with 15 bases in the middle. The CDR3 contains 15 residues. The CDR3 is CASSLKPGHTETQYF. CDR3 nucleotide sequence: TGTGCCAGCAGTTTAAAGCCGGGACACACGGAGACCCAGTACTTC.

The chain uses TRBV7-9 and TRBJ1-5, with D perhaps matching TRBD1 (5 bases). V was clipped by 3 bases and J by 1 base, with 13 bases between them. Germline-derived CDR1 and CDR2 are SEHNR and FQNEAQ (reference sequence). The CDR3 spans 16 residues. The DNA for the CDR3 is TGTGCCAGCAGCTTCTATGGACACCTCAGCAATCAGCCCCAGCATTTT. This gives the protein CASSFYGHLSNQPQHF.

V is TRBV7-8 and J is TRBJ2-7; 10 bases are a match to TRBD1. CDR3 length: 14 residues. Unmatched junction bases numbered 6, after V lost 5 bases and J lost 5 bases. Germline assignment: CDR1 SGHVS and CDR2 FQNEAQ. The CDR3 sequence: CASSPGTGVDEQYF. The CDR3 DNA follows: TGTGCCAGCAGCCCGGGGACAGGGGTCGACGAGCAGTACTTC.

There are a few counts of this clone. V and J are TRBV7-9 and TRBJ1-1, with D possibly being TRBD1 (5 bases). Germline values: CDR1 SEHNR, CDR2 FQNEAQ (reference sequence). The CDR3 has 15 residues. The V and J ends lost 1 base and 1 base respectively, with 10 bases between them. The chain's CDR3 is CASSLESGGNTEAFF. Written as DNA, the CDR3 is TGTGCCAGCAGCTTAGAGAGCGGGGGGAACACTGAAGCTTTCTTT. The variable domain in full, with the rest retrieved from reference TRBV7-9 and TRBJ1-1, is DTGVSQNPRHKITKRGQNVTFRCDPISEHNRLYWYRQTLGQGPEFLTYFQNEAQLEKSRLLSDRFSAERPKGSFSTLEIQRTEQGDSAMYLCASSLESGGNTEAFFGQGTRLTVV.

This clone was counted a single time. The chain employs TRBV7-9 and TRBJ2-1, with D hard to call. This CDR3 contains 15 residues. V shed 8 bases and J shed 0 bases, with 14 bases lying between them. Germline CDR1 and CDR2: SEHNR and FQNEAQ (reference sequence). The CDR3, as DNA: TGTGCCAGCGGTAGGGCGGCAAGCTCCTACAATGAGCAGTTCTTC. It translates to CASGRAASSYNEQFF. The whole variable domain, filled in from reference TRBV7-9 and TRBJ2-1, reads DTGVSQNPRHKITKRGQNVTFRCDPISEHNRLYWYRQTLGQGPEFLTYFQNEAQLEKSRLLSDRFSAERPKGSFSTLEIQRTEQGDSAMYLCASGRAASSYNEQFFGPGTRLTVL.

This chain joins TRBV27 and TRBJ2-7; TRBD2 aligns across 7 bases. CDR3 length: 16 residues. With V trimmed by 4 bases and J by 5 bases, 14 bases remained unmatched. Germline CDR1 is MNHEY and CDR2 is SMNVEV (reference sequence). CDR3 loop: CASSSAGRAIVHEQYF. Here the CDR3 DNA reads TGTGCCAGCAGTTCCGCGGGGAGGGCGATCGTTCACGAGCAGTACTTC.

This chain uses TRBV6-5 with TRBJ1-3; D ambiguous. The CDR3 is made up of 14 amino acids. With 6 bases removed from V and 0 bases from J, the gap between germline ends came to 9 bases. Germline CDR1 is MNHEY and CDR2 is SVGAGI. The CDR3 reads CASRRTVSGNTIYF. CDR3 sequence (DNA): TGTGCCAGCAGGCGAACAGTCTCTGGAAACACCATATATTTT.